The following is a T cell receptor beta chain sequence with its context. This specimen belongs to a study of blood T cell repertoires in COVID-19. Study information: Collection of acute and convalescent COVID-19 samples took place in the United States, Italy and Spain. PBMCs, B-cell-depleted T cells, or T cells provided the cDNA or gDNA that made up the material.

The CDR3 sequence is 13 residues long. V trimming: 5 bases; J trimming: 9 bases; junction bases outside the gene matches: 8. Everyone who took part was 18 to 89 years old, and they came from about 25 US areas. Participant-reported clinical history was the basis for cohort assignment. Libraries were prepared by immunoSEQ multiplex PCR; TCRdb keeps only in-frame clonotypes and omits some of them. The sample has about 220,000 clones, just over 85% seen once. The sequencing sample was made of PBMCs or T cells enriched from blood (not recorded which). The chain is built from TRBV12-3 or TRBV12-4 and TRBJ1-1; 8 bases are a match to TRBD1. The source is a woman aged 50 to 60 with acute COVID-19. In DNA, the CDR3 is TGTGCCAGCAGTCTAACAGGGGGAGGTCAAGCTTTCTTT. It translates to CASSLTGGGQAFF.